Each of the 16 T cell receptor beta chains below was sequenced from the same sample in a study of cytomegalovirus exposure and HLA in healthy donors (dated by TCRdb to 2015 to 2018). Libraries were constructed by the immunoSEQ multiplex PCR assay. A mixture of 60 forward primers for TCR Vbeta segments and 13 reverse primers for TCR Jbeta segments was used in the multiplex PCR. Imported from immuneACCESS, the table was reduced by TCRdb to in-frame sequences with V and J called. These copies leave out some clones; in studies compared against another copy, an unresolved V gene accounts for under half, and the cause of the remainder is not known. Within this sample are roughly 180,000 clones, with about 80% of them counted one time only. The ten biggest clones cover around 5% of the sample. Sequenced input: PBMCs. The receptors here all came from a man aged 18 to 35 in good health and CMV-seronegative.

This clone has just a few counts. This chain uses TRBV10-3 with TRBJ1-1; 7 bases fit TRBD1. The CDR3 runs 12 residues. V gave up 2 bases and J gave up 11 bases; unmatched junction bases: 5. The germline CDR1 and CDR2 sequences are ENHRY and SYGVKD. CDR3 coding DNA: TGTGCCATCAGTGAGACCGACAGGGCTGCTTTCTTT. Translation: CAISETDRAAFF.

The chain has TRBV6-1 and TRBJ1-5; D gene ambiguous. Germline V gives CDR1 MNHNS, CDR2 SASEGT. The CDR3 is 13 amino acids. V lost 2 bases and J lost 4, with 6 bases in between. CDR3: CASSEHENQPQHF. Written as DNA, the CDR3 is TGTGCCAGCAGTGAACACGAGAATCAGCCCCAGCATTTT.

Here the CDR3 reads CASRSLDYGYTF. CDR3 in DNA: TGTGCCAGCAGATCTCTCGACTATGGCTACACCTTC. This sequence joins TRBV27 and TRBJ1-2, with D uncertain. In germline, CDR1 is MNHEY, CDR2 SMNVEV (reference sequence). Trimming pared 6 bases from V and 3 bases from J, leaving 8 bases between. The CDR3 sequence is 12 residues long.

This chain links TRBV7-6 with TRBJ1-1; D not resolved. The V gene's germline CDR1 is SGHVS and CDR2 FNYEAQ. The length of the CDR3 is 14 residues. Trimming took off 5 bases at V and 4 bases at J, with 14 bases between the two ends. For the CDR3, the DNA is TGTGCCAGCAGCCCAAAGCCTGGTGTCACTGAAGCTTTCTTT. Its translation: CASSPKPGVTEAFF.

In DNA form, the CDR3 reads TGTGCCAGCTCAGGGGGCCTGATACCCTACGAGCAGTACTTC. Protein: CASSGGLIPYEQYF. The chain is built from TRBV9 and TRBJ2-7, with TRBD1 matching over 8 bases. Per the germline V gene, CDR1 is SGDLS and CDR2 is YYNGEE. The CDR3 sequence is 14 residues long. J was trimmed by 2 bases and V by 7 bases; bases with no gene match: 8.

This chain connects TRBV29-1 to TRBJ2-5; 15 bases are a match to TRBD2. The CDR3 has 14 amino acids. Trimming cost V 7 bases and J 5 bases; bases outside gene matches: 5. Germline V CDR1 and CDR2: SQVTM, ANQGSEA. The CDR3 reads CSAGLAGGVETQYF. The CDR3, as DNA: TGCAGCGCGGGACTAGCGGGAGGTGTGGAGACCCAGTACTTC.

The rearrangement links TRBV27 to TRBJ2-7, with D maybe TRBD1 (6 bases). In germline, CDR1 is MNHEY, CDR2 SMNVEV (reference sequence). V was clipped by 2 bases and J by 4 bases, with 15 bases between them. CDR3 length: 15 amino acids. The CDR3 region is CASSLTGGFRYEQYF. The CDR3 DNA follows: TGTGCCAGCAGTTTAACTGGGGGCTTCCGATACGAGCAGTACTTC.

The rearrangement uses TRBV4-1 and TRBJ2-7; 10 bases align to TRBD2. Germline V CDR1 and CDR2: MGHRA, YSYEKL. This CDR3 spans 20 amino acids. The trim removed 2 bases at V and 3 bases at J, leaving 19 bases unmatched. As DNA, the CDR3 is TGCGCCAGCAGCCAACCCGGGAAGCCCGACACACTAGCGGGGTTCTACGAGCAGTACTTC. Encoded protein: CASSQPGKPDTLAGFYEQYF.

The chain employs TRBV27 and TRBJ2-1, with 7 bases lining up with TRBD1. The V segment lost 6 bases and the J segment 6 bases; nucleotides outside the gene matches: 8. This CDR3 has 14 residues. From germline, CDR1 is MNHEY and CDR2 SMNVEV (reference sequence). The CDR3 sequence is CASRPGQDPNEQFF. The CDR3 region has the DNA TGTGCCAGCAGACCTGGACAGGACCCCAATGAGCAGTTCTTC.

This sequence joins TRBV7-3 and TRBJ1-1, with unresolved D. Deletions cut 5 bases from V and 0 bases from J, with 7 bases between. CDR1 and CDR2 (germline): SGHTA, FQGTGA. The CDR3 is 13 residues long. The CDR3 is CASSRTVNTEAFF. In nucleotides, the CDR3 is TGTGCCAGCAGCCGAACAGTGAACACTGAAGCTTTCTTT. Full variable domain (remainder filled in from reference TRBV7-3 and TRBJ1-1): GAGVSQTPSNKVTEKGKYVELRCDPISGHTALYWYRQSLGQGPEFLIYFQGTGAADDSGLPNDRFFAVRPEGSVSTLKIQRTERGDSAVYLCASSRTVNTEAFFGQGTRLTVV.

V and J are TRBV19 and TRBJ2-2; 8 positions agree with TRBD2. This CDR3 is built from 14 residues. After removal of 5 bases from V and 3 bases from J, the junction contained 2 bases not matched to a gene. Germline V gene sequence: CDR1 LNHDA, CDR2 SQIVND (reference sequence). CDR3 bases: TGTGCCAGTAGTTGGCGGGGGGACACCGGGGAGCTGTTTTTT. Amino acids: CASSWRGDTGELFF. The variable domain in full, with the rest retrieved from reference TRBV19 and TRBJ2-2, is DGGITQSPKYLFRKEGQNVTLSCEQNLNHDAMYWYRQDPGQGLRLIYYSQIVNDFQKGDIAEGYSVSREKKESFPLTVTSAQKNPTAFYLCASSWRGDTGELFFGEGSRLTVL.

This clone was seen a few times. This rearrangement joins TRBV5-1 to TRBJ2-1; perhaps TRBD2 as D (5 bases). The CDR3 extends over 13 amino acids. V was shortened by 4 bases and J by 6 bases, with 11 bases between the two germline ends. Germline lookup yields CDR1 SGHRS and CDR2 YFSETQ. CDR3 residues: CASSAGPLNEQFF. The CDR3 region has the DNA TGCGCCAGCAGCGCGGGCCCGCTCAATGAGCAGTTCTTC.

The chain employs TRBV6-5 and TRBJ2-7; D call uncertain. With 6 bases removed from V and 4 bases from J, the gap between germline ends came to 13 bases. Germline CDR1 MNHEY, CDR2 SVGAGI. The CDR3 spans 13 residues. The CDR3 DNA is TGTGCCAGCAGACCCCGCCACCTATACGAGCAGTACTTC. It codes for CASRPRHLYEQYF.

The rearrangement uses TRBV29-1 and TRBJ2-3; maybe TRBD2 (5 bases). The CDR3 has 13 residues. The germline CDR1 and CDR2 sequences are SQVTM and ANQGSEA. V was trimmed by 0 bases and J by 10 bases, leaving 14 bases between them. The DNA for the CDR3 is TGCAGCGTTGAAGATCTTAGCGTGAATGCGCAGTATTTT. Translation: CSVEDLSVNAQYF.

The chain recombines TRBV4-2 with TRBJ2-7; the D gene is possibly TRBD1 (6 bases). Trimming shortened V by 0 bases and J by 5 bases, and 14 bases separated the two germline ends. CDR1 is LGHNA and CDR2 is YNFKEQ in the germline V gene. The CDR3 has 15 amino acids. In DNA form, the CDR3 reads TGTGCCAGCAGCCAAGATGGAACAGGGTGGAACGAGCAGTACTTC. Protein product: CASSQDGTGWNEQYF.

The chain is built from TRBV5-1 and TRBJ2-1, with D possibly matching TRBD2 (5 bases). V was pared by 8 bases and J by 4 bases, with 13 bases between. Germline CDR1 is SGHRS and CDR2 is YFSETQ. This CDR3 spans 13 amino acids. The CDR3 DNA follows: TGCGCCAGTAGAGGGAGACTATACAATGAGCAGTTCTTC. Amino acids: CASRGRLYNEQFF.